This T cell receptor (beta chain) stems from a study of T cell responses to AZD1222 COVID-19 vaccine. Clones were sequenced by immunoSEQ multiplex PCR, and TCRdb holds only the in-frame ones, with some missing. Among 95,000 to 100,000 clones listed, around 87% were seen once. On this clone itself: What it recognizes is unknown.

Regarding the study as a whole: It should be noted that donors were predominantly white British and more often female, and clonal diversity was possibly underestimated.

The CDR3 loop spans 13 amino acids. The germline V gene has CDR1 MDHEN and CDR2 SYDVKM. Losses at the gene ends were 8 bases for V and 3 bases for J; bases not matched to a gene: 3. The starting material was peripheral blood, obtained 28 days after the second AZD1222 dose. The chain has TRBV28 and TRBJ2-7; 11 nucleotides agree with TRBD1. This receptor was identified in an adult who received the AZD1222 COVID-19 vaccine. The CDR3 nucleotides are TGTGCCAGCTGGGGGACAGGGGGCTACGAGCAGTACTTC. Protein: CASWGTGGYEQYF.